This T cell receptor beta chain was sequenced for a study of T cell responses to AZD1222 COVID-19 vaccine. Study-level points and caveats: Clonal diversity may have been underestimated in mostly white British donors.

This CDR3 has 13 amino acids. V was shortened by 3 bases and J by 4 bases, with 9 bases between the two germline ends. In germline, CDR1 is MDHEN, CDR2 SYDVKM. The data were produced by immunoSEQ multiplex PCR, yet TCRdb's version contains in-frame clones alone and is incomplete. Of 90,000 to 150,000 clones detected, around 82% appear once; the ten largest clones hold less than 8%. On this clone itself: Its antigen remains unidentified.

The receptor was derived from an adult in good health. The starting material was peripheral blood, obtained on day 0 of AZD1222 vaccination. The chain is built from TRBV28 and TRBJ1-2; D not resolved. The CDR3 DNA is TGTGCCAGCAGTTTTTCCGGACTCTATGGCTACACCTTC. Residues: CASSFSGLYGYTF.